The rows below give T cell receptor beta chains drawn from one sample of a study of beta chain features in type 1 diabetes. The method was immunoSEQ multiplex PCR; TCRdb's version includes in-frame clones alone and lacks a portion of them. The table records 970,000 or so clones, roughly 17% of them present only once. The source material was naive CD4+ T cells from blood. The receptors derive from a woman between 18 and 29 years old in good health. The CDR3 runs from the conserved cysteine through the conserved F or W. Fields, in order: clone size, V gene, D gene, J gene, CDR3 protein, CDR3 DNA. D genes are given only for firm matches. Only part of the rows carry a size: once, few, many, or a class if the clone is expanded.

few	TRBV5-6	NA	TRBJ2-5	CASSLRRETQYF	TGTGCCAGCAGCTTGAGGAGAGAGACCCAGTACTTC
NA	TRBV4-2	TRBD2	TRBJ2-1	CASSQDKIAGQQFF	TGTGCCAGCAGCCAAGACAAAATAGCGGGACAACAGTTCTTC
once	TRBV2	NA	TRBJ2-5	CASRGLQGLQETQYF	TGTGCCAGCAGGGGTCTTCAGGGGCTCCAAGAGACCCAGTACTTC
NA	TRBV6-6	TRBD2	TRBJ2-2	CASRYSGNGGGELFF	TGTGCCAGCAGATATAGCGGGAACGGGGGCGGGGAGCTGTTTTTT
NA	TRBV5-1	TRBD1	TRBJ1-1	CASSYRQGMNTEAFF	TGCGCCAGCAGCTATCGACAGGGCATGAACACTGAAGCTTTCTTT
NA	TRBV19	NA	TRBJ1-2	CASSIVAGNGYTF	TGTGCCAGTAGTATAGTGGCAGGGAATGGCTACACCTTC
few	TRBV29-1	NA	TRBJ2-3	CSVEIVGSSDTQYF	TGCAGCGTTGAAATTGTCGGGAGCTCAGATACGCAGTATTTT
NA	TRBV9	TRBD2	TRBJ2-7	CASSVTSGSFDEQYF	TGTGCCAGCAGCGTCACCAGCGGGAGCTTTGACGAGCAGTACTTC
NA	TRBV11-2	TRBD2	TRBJ2-7	CASSLVVAGIYEQYF	TGTGCCAGCAGCTTAGTAGTAGCGGGAATCTACGAGCAGTACTTC
few	TRBV6-1	NA	TRBJ2-1	CASSEWYRVYNEQFF	TGTGCCAGCAGTGAATGGTATAGGGTCTACAATGAGCAGTTCTTC
NA	TRBV5-4	TRBD2	TRBJ2-1	CASSSLSGRAYNEQFF	TGTGCCAGCAGCTCCCTCAGCGGGAGGGCCTACAATGAGCAGTTCTTC
NA	TRBV9	NA	TRBJ1-2	CASSASDGYGYTF	TGTGCCAGCAGCGCATCCGACGGCTATGGCTACACCTTC
few	TRBV6-1	TRBD1	TRBJ2-5	CASSEGDRVKRETQYF	TGTGCCAGCAGTGAGGGAGACAGGGTAAAAAGGGAGACCCAGTACTTC
few	TRBV2	NA	TRBJ1-2	CAAGNMNYGYTF	TGTGCCGCAGGAAATATGAACTATGGCTACACCTTC
few	TRBV7-9	NA	TRBJ2-1	CASSRSYAIVNDEQFF	TGTGCCAGCAGCCGATCCTATGCGATAGTCAATGACGAGCAGTTCTTC
NA	TRBV5-1	TRBD2	TRBJ2-1	CASSRLAALDEQFF	TGCGCCAGCAGCCGACTAGCGGCTTTGGATGAGCAGTTCTTC
NA	TRBV4-3	TRBD1	TRBJ1-2	CASSQGDRTGAYGYTF	TGCGCCAGCAGCCAAGGTGATCGGACAGGGGCCTACGGCTACACCTTC
NA	TRBV5-1	NA	TRBJ2-1	CASSLGGIKNEQFF	TGCGCCAGCAGCTTGGGCGGGATAAAAAATGAGCAGTTCTTC
NA	TRBV5-5	NA	TRBJ2-1	CASHQGSQYNEQFF	TGTGCCAGCCACCAGGGAAGCCAATACAATGAGCAGTTCTTC
NA	TRBV19	TRBD2	TRBJ2-6	CASSKSGLAVSSGANVLTF	TGTGCCAGTAGTAAATCAGGACTAGCGGTTAGCTCTGGGGCCAACGTCCTGACTTTC
few	TRBV6-5	NA	TRBJ1-2	CASSPGTGYTF	TGTGCCAGCAGTCCGGGTACTGGCTACACCTTC
NA	TRBV19	TRBD2	TRBJ2-1	CASSTTMTSGRRNEQFF	TGTGCCAGTAGCACCACAATGACTAGCGGGAGACGCAATGAGCAGTTCTTC
NA	TRBV7-3	TRBD2	TRBJ2-3	CASSLSSGSSTQYF	TGTGCCAGCAGCTTATCCAGCGGGAGCTCTACGCAGTATTTT
few	TRBV4-2	TRBD2	TRBJ2-3	CASSQDSLAGVSGTDTQYF	TGTGCCAGCAGCCAAGACTCCCTAGCGGGAGTTTCTGGCACAGATACGCAGTATTTT
few	TRBV29-1	NA	TRBJ2-7	CSVASDTYEQYF	TGCAGCGTTGCTTCAGATACCTACGAGCAGTACTTC
NA	TRBV7-9	TRBD1	TRBJ1-1	CASSLQDRANGEAFF	TGTGCCAGCAGCCTCCAAGACAGGGCCAACGGTGAAGCTTTCTTT
NA	TRBV18	NA	TRBJ1-2	CASSPPVARADYGYTF	TGTGCCAGCTCACCACCGGTCGCCAGGGCGGACTATGGCTACACCTTC
NA	TRBV7-9	NA	TRBJ2-7	CASSISQGNEQYF	TGTGCCAGCAGCATTTCACAGGGAAACGAGCAGTACTTC
NA	TRBV9	TRBD2	TRBJ2-3	CASSVSLAGRLGTDTQYF	TGTGCCAGCAGCGTGTCCCTAGCGGGACGCCTGGGGACAGATACGCAGTATTTT